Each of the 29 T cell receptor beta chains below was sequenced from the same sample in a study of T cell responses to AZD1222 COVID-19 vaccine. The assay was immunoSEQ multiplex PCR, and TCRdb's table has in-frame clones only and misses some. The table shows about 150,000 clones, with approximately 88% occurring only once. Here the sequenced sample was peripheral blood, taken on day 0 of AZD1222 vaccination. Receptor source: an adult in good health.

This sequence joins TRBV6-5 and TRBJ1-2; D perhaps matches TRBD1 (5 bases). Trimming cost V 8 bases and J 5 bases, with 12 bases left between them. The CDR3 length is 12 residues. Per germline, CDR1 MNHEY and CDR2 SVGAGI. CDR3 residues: CASSDSTYGYTF. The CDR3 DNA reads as TGTGCCAGCTCCGACAGCACATATGGCTACACCTTC.

The DNA for the CDR3 is TGTGCCAGCAGCTTGCAGTATCCGGACCCAAGTCCCACTGAAGCTTTCTTT. Encoded protein: CASSLQYPDPSPTEAFF. The J gene is TRBJ1-1, the V gene TRBV5-5; D is unclear. Trimming removed 1 base at V and 4 bases at J, with 20 bases between. Germline values: CDR1 SGHKS, CDR2 YYEKEE (reference sequence). The CDR3 sequence is 17 residues long.

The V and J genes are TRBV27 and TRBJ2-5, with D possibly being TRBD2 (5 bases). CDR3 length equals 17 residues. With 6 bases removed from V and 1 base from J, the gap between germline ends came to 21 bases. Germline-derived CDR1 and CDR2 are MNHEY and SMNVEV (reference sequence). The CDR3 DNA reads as TGTGCCAGCAGCTCCTTGGCCCTGGACTTCACCCAAGAGACCCAGTACTTC. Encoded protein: CASSSLALDFTQETQYF.

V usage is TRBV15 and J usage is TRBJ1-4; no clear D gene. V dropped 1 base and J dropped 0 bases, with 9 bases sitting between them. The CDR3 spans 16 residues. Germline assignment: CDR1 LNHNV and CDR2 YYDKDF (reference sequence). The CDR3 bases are TGTGCCACCAGCAGAGGACGGATTGCAACTAATGAAAAACTGTTTTTT. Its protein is CATSRGRIATNEKLFF.

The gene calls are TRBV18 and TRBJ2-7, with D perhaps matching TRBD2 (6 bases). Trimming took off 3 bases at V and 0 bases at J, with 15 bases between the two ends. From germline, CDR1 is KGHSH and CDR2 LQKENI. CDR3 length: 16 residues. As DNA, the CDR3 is TGTGCCAGCTCACCGGGAGGAACAGGAACCTCCTACGAGCAGTACTTC. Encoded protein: CASSPGGTGTSYEQYF.

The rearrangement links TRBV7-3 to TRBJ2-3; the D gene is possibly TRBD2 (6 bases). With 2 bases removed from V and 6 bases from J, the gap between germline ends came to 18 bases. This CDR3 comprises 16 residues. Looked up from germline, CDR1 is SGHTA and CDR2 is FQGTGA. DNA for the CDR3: TGTGCCAGCAGCTTAGTGGGGACTGCTGCAGCGGATACGCAGTATTTT. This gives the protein CASSLVGTAAADTQYF.

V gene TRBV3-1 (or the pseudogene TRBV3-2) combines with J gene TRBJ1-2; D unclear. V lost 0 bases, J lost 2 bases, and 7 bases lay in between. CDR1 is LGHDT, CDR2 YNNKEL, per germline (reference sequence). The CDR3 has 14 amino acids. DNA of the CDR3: TGTGCCAGCAGCCAAGAATCCAGAAACTATGGCTACACCTTC. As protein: CASSQESRNYGYTF.

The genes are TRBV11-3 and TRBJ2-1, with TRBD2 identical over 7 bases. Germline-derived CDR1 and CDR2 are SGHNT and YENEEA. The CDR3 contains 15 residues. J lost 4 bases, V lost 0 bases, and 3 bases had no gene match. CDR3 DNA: TGTGCCAGCAGCTTAGAGGGCGGGGGTTACAATGAGCAGTTCTTC. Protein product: CASSLEGGGYNEQFF. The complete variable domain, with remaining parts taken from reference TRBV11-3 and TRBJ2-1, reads EAGVVQSPRYKIIEKKQPVAFWCNPISGHNTLYWYLQNLGQGPELLIRYENEEAVDDSQLPKDRFSAERLKGVDSTLKIQPAELGDSAVYLCASSLEGGGYNEQFFGPGTRLTVL.

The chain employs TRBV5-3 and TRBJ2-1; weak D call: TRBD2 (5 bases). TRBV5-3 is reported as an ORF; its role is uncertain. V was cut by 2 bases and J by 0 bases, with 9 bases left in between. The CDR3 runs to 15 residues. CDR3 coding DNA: TGTGCCAGAAGCTTAGTGACTAACTCCTACAATGAGCAGTTCTTC. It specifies CARSLVTNSYNEQFF.

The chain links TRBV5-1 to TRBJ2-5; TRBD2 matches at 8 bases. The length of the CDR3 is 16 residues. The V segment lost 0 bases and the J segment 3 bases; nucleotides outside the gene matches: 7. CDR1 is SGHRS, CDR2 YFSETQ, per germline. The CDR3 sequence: CASSLGGLVFKETQYF. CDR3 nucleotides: TGCGCCAGCAGCTTGGGGGGACTAGTCTTTAAAGAGACCCAGTACTTC. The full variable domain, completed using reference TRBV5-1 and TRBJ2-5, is KAGVTQTPRYLIKTRGQQVTLSCSPISGHRSVSWYQQTPGQGLQFLFEYFSETQRNKGNFPGRFSGRQFSNSRSEMNVSTLELGDSALYLCASSLGGLVFKETQYFGPGTRLLVL.

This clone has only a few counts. The CDR3 spells CASSGGGGFYNEQFF. CDR3 bases: TGTGCCAGCAGTGGGGGAGGCGGCTTCTACAATGAGCAGTTCTTC. V usage is TRBV2 and J usage is TRBJ2-1; D is perhaps TRBD2 (6 bases). V was shortened by 4 bases and J by 3 bases, with 13 bases between the two germline ends. The CDR3 is 15 amino acids. CDR1 and CDR2 from the germline V gene are SNHLY and FYNNEI.

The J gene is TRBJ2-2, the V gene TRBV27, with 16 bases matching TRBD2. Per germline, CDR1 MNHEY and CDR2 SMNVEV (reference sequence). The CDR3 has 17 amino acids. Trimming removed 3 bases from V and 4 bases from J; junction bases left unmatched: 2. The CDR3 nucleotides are TGTGCCAGCAGTTTGGGGACTAGCGGGGGGGTCACCGGGGAGCTGTTTTTT. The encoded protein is CASSLGTSGGVTGELFF.

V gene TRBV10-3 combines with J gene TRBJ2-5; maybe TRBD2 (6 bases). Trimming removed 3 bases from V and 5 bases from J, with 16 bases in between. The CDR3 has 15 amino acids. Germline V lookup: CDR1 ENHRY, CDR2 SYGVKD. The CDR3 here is CAISDAGRVGETQYF. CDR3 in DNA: TGTGCCATCAGTGACGCGGGACGGGTGGGGGAGACCCAGTACTTC.

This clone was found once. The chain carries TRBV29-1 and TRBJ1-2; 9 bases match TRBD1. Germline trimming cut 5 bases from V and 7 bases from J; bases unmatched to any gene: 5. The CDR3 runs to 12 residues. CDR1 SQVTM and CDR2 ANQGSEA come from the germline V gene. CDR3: CSVRGQGTGYTF. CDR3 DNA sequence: TGCAGCGTTCGGGGACAGGGAACTGGCTACACCTTC.

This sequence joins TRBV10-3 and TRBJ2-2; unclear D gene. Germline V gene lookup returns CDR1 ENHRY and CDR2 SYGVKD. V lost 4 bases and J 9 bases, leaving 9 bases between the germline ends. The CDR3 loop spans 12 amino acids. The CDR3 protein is CAISALDRELFF. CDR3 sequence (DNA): TGTGCCATCAGTGCCCTAGATCGGGAGCTGTTTTTT.

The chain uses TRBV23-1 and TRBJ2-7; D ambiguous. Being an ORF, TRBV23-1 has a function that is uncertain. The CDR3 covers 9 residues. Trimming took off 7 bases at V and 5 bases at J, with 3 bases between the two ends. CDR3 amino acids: CASKDEQYF. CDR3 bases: TGCGCCAGCAAGGACGAGCAGTACTTC.

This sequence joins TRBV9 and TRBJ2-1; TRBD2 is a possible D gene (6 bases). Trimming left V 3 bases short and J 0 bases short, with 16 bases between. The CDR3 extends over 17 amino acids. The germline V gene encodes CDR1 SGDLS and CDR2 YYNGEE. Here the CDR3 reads CASSARGGKVSYNEQFF. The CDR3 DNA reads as TGTGCCAGCAGCGCCCGGGGAGGAAAGGTCTCCTACAATGAGCAGTTCTTC.

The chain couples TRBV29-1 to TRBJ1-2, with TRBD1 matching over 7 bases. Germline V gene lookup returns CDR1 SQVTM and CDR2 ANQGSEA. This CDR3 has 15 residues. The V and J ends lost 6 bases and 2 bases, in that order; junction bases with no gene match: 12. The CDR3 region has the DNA TGCAGCGTACCGTCTCTGGGCAGGGGGAACTATGGCTACACCTTC. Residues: CSVPSLGRGNYGYTF.

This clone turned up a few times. The CDR3 bases are TGTGCCAGCTCTCGGGGGGATGCAACTAATGAAAAACTGTTTTTT. Its translation: CASSRGDATNEKLFF. This chain uses TRBV4-2 with TRBJ1-4; tentative D call: TRBD1 (5 bases). V was trimmed by 8 bases and J by 0 bases, leaving 13 bases between them. The CDR3 sequence is 15 residues long. Germline V gene sequence: CDR1 LGHNA, CDR2 YNFKEQ.

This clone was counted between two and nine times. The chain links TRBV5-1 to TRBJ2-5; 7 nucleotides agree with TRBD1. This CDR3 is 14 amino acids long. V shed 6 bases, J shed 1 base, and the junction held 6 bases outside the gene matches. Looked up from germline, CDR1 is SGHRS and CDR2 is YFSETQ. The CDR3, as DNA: TGCGCCAGCAAACCCGGGACAGCCCAAGAGACCCAGTACTTC. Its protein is CASKPGTAQETQYF.

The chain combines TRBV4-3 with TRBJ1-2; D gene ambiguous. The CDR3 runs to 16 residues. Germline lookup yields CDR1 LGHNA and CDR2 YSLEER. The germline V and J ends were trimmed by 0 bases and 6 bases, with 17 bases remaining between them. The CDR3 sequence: CASSQDRGGTSDGYTF. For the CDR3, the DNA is TGCGCCAGCAGCCAAGATCGTGGAGGAACCTCCGATGGCTACACCTTC.

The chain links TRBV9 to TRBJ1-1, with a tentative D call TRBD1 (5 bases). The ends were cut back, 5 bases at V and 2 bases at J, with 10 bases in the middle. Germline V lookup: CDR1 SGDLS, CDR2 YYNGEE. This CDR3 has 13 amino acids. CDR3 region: CASSRQGNTEAFF. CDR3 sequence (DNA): TGTGCCAGCAGTCGTCAGGGAAACACTGAAGCTTTCTTT.

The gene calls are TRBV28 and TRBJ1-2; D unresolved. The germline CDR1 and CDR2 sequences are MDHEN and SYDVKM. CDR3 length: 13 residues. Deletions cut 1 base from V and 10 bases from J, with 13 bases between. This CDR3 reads CASSLYTLGYYTF. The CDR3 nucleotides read TGTGCCAGCAGTTTATATACCCTAGGGTACTACACCTTC.

The CDR3 region has the DNA TGTGCCAGCAGCTTTACGACAGGGGCCGGGAACATTCAGTACTTC. As protein: CASSFTTGAGNIQYF. The chain uses TRBV7-2 and TRBJ2-4, with 8 bases matching TRBD1. After removal of 3 bases from V and 7 bases from J, the junction contained 8 bases not matched to a gene. CDR1 and CDR2 from the germline V gene are SGHTA and FQGNSA. The CDR3 loop spans 15 amino acids.

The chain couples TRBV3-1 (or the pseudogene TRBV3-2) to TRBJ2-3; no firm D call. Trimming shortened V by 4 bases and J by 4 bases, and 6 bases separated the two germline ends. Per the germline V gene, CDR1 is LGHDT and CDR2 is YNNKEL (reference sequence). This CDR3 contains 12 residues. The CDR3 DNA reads TGTGCCAGCAGCCTCAATGCAGATACGCAGTATTTT. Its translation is CASSLNADTQYF.

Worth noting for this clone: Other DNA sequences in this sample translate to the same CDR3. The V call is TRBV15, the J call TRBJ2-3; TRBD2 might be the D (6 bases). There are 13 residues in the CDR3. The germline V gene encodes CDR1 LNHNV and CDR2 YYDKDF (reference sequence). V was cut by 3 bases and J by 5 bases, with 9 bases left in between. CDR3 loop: CATSRMGGDTQYF. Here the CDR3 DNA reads TGTGCCACCAGCAGGATGGGGGGAGATACGCAGTATTTT.

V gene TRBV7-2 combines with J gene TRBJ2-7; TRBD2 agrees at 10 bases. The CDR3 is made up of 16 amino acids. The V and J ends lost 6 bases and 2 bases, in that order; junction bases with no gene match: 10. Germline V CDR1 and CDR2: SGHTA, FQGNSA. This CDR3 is CASSPQTSGLAYEQYF. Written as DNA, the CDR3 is TGTGCCAGCAGTCCCCAGACTAGCGGGCTTGCCTACGAGCAGTACTTC.

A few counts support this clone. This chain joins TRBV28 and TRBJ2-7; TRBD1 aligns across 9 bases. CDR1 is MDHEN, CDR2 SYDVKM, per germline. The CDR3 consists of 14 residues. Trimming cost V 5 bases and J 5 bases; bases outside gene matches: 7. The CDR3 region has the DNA TGTGCCAGCAGTACCGGGACAGGGATTAACGAGCAGTACTTC. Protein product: CASSTGTGINEQYF. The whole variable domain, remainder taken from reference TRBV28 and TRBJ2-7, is DVKVTQSSRYLVKRTGEKVFLECVQDMDHENMFWYRQDPGLGLRLIYFSYDVKMKEKGDIPEGYSVSREKKERFSLILESASTNQTSMYLCASSTGTGINEQYFGPGTRLTVT.

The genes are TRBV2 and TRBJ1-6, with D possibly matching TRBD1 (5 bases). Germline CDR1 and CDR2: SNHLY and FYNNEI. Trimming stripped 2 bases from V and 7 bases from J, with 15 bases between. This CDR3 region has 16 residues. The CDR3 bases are TGTGCCAGCAGTGAACAGGGTCTCGCTGGGAATTCACCCCTCCACTTT. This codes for CASSEQGLAGNSPLHF.